These 17 T cell receptor beta chains share one sample of origin, sequenced in a study of CD8+ T cells in alopecia areata. Sequencing templates came from extracted RNA that was reverse transcribed into cDNA. Using immunoSEQ multiplex PCR, the repertoire was profiled, and TCRdb retains in-frame clones only, with some absent. This table holds roughly 98,000 clones, under 70% found once. This sample's treatment: oral pan-JAK inhibitor, 5-10 mg twice daily. Material: CD8+ T cells sorted from blood, obtained at week 4, from a patient treated with tofacitinib. The receptors come from a human donor with alopecia areata.

This clone was recorded a few times. V gene TRBV4-3 combines with J gene TRBJ2-1; a possible D gene is TRBD2 (5 bases). The CDR3 is 17 amino acids. CDR1 LGHNA and CDR2 YSLEER come from the germline V gene. Trimming stripped 0 bases from V and 4 bases from J, with 16 bases between. DNA of the CDR3: TGCGCCAGCAGCCAAGATCAAGCGAGCGGAATATACAATGAGCAGTTCTTC. Its translation: CASSQDQASGIYNEQFF.

This sequence joins TRBV7-9 and TRBJ2-1, with D possibly matching TRBD1 (6 bases). The germline CDR1 and CDR2 sequences are SEHNR and FQNEAQ (reference sequence). There are 13 residues in the CDR3. Trimming left V 5 bases short and J 7 bases short, with 12 bases between. Written as DNA, the CDR3 is TGTGCCAGCAGCACCGGGACATTGAATGAGCAGTTCTTC. It specifies CASSTGTLNEQFF.

The chain uses TRBV29-1 and TRBJ2-4; possibly TRBD2 for D (5 bases). Germline-derived CDR1 and CDR2 are SQVTM and ANQGSEA. The CDR3 is 14 residues long. Trimming stripped 4 bases from V and 0 bases from J, with 10 bases between. CDR3: CSVVSGLAKNIQYF. CDR3 bases: TGCAGCGTTGTGTCGGGGTTAGCCAAAAACATTCAGTACTTC.

This clone was seen just once. The V gene is TRBV14, the J gene TRBJ2-5; D could derive from TRBD1 or TRBD2 (7 bases each). This CDR3 region has 18 residues. V was pared by 0 bases and J by 4 bases, with 21 bases between. The V gene's germline CDR1 is SGHDN and CDR2 FVKESK. CDR3 sequence: CASSQDWEGQSGGETQYF. The CDR3 DNA follows: TGTGCCAGCAGCCAAGATTGGGAGGGACAGTCGGGCGGAGAGACCCAGTACTTC.

The chain is built from TRBV7-9 and TRBJ1-1; D is undetermined. CDR1 SEHNR and CDR2 FQNEAQ come from the germline V gene (reference sequence). Trimming stripped 1 base from V and 2 bases from J, with 8 bases between. There are 14 residues in the CDR3. CDR3 DNA: TGTGCCAGCAGCTTAGGGCCCATCAACACTGAAGCTTTCTTT. Its translation: CASSLGPINTEAFF.

The J gene is TRBJ1-2, the V gene TRBV7-9; tentatively, D is TRBD1 (6 bases). Germline V gene data show CDR1 as SEHNR and CDR2 as FQNEAQ (reference sequence). V was trimmed by 7 bases and J by 3 bases, leaving 21 bases between them. There are 16 residues in the CDR3. In DNA form, the CDR3 reads TGTGCCAGCAACCGACCAGGCAGGGGAATTGACTATGGCTACACCTTC. This gives the protein CASNRPGRGIDYGYTF.

The rearrangement joins TRBV19 to TRBJ2-5; D gene unclear. Looked up from germline, CDR1 is LNHDA and CDR2 is SQIVND (reference sequence). The CDR3 is 11 amino acids. V gave up 3 bases and J gave up 4 bases, with 3 bases separating them. Here the CDR3 DNA reads TGTGCCAGTAGTATGGCAGAGACCCAGTACTTC. It codes for CASSMAETQYF. The full variable domain, with the rest looked up from reference TRBV19 and TRBJ2-5, is DGGITQSPKYLFRKEGQNVTLSCEQNLNHDAMYWYRQDPGQGLRLIYYSQIVNDFQKGDIAEGYSVSREKKESFPLTVTSAQKNPTAFYLCASSMAETQYFGPGTRLLVL.

The rearrangement joins TRBV29-1 to TRBJ2-7, with 7 bases aligning to TRBD2. J gave up 6 bases and V 2 bases, and 7 bases lay outside the gene matches. This CDR3 is built from 13 residues. Germline assignment: CDR1 SQVTM and CDR2 ANQGSEA. CDR3 sequence: CSVEPGGSTEQYF. CDR3 nucleotides: TGCAGCGTTGAACCGGGCGGGAGTACCGAGCAGTACTTC.

Only a few counts were recorded for this clone. V gene TRBV29-1 combines with J gene TRBJ1-2; no clear D gene. The V gene lost 3 bases and the J gene lost 4 bases, with 12 bases spanning the gap. The length of the CDR3 is 13 residues. CDR1 and CDR2 from the germline V gene are SQVTM and ANQGSEA. Here the CDR3 DNA reads TGCAGCGTTGATCCGACCGAGCGCTATGGCTACACCTTC. Translation gives CSVDPTERYGYTF. The whole variable domain, remainder taken from reference TRBV29-1 and TRBJ1-2, is SAVISQKPSRDICQRGTSLTIQCQVDSQVTMMFWYRQQPGQSLTLIATANQGSEATYESGFVIDKFPISRPNLTFSTLTVSNMSPEDSSIYLCSVDPTERYGYTFGSGTRLTVV.

The chain carries TRBV14 and TRBJ2-5; D gene ambiguous. CDR1 is SGHDN and CDR2 is FVKESK in the germline V gene. This CDR3 spans 16 amino acids. Trimming shortened V by 2 bases and J by 0 bases, and 13 bases separated the two germline ends. Here the CDR3 DNA reads TGTGCCAGCAGCCAATTGTTGGACGGCAACCAAGAGACCCAGTACTTC. Translation: CASSQLLDGNQETQYF.

The chain is built from TRBV5-1 and TRBJ2-7; 9 bases map to TRBD1. V was pared by 4 bases and J by 2 bases, with 4 bases of the junction left unmatched. This CDR3 is 14 amino acids long. Germline V gene lookup returns CDR1 SGHRS and CDR2 YFSETQ. The CDR3 reads CASSVGQGPYEQYF. For the CDR3, the DNA is TGCGCCAGCAGCGTGGGACAGGGCCCCTACGAGCAGTACTTC.

This clone was counted between two and nine times. The chain links TRBV14 to TRBJ1-2; a possible D gene is TRBD1 (5 bases). The CDR3 totals 14 residues. Germline CDR1 and CDR2: SGHDN and FVKESK. The V and J ends lost 3 bases and 3 bases respectively, with 11 bases between them. The DNA for the CDR3 is TGTGCCAGCAGCCACCTTCAGGGAGACTATGGCTACACCTTC. It yields the protein CASSHLQGDYGYTF.

The genes are TRBV9 and TRBJ2-2, with D possibly TRBD1 on 6 matching bases. V lost 3 bases and J 4 bases, leaving 13 bases between the germline ends. In germline, CDR1 is SGDLS, CDR2 YYNGEE. This CDR3 is built from 15 residues. In DNA form, the CDR3 reads TGTGCCAGCAGCGACTCAGGGGTTGTCACCGGGGAGCTGTTTTTT. Residues: CASSDSGVVTGELFF.

Notes on this clone: One base separates it from a far larger clone, so it is likely a read error. V gene TRBV13 combines with J gene TRBJ1-4; no reliable D call. The V gene's germline CDR1 is PRHDT and CDR2 FYEKMQ (reference sequence). This CDR3 region has 14 residues. CDR3 sequence (DNA): TGTGCCAACAGCGAAAGTGCAACTAATGAAAAACTGTTTTTT. It is translated as CANSESATNEKLFF.

The gene calls are TRBV5-1 and TRBJ2-5; 14 positions match TRBD2. The trim removed 4 bases at V and 3 bases at J, leaving 2 bases unmatched. CDR1 SGHRS and CDR2 YFSETQ come from the germline V gene. The CDR3 has 15 residues. CDR3 residues: CASSPGLAGEETQYF. Written as DNA, the CDR3 is TGCGCCAGCAGCCCGGGACTAGCGGGGGAAGAGACCCAGTACTTC.

This clone was seen a few times. V gene TRBV29-1 combines with J gene TRBJ2-1; 15 bases map to TRBD2. The CDR3 is 15 amino acids. With 6 bases clipped from V and 5 bases from J, the junction kept 5 bases outside the gene matches. The germline V gene encodes CDR1 SQVTM and CDR2 ANQGSEA. The CDR3 spells CSVGGLAGGNNEQFF. The CDR3 bases are TGCAGCGTCGGGGGACTAGCGGGGGGCAACAATGAGCAGTTCTTC.

The CDR3 sequence: CASSALGGSGIQYF. The CDR3 DNA reads TGTGCCAGCAGTGCCCTAGGAGGATCAGGGATTCAGTACTTC. The rearrangement joins TRBV7-8 to TRBJ2-4; D may correspond to TRBD1 or TRBD2 (5 bases each). The length of the CDR3 is 14 residues. Trimming took off 6 bases at V and 10 bases at J, with 19 bases between the two ends. Germline CDR1 reads SGHVS; CDR2 reads FQNEAQ. Looking up the rest from reference TRBV7-8 and TRBJ2-4 gives the full variable domain: GAGVSQSPRYKVAKRGQDVALRCDPISGHVSLFWYQQALGQGPEFLTYFQNEAQLDKSGLPSDRFFAERPEGSVSTLKIQRTQQEDSAVYLCASSALGGSGIQYFGAGTRLSVL.